The rows below give T cell receptor beta chains drawn from one sample of a study of blood T cell repertoires in COVID-19. Assay used: immunoSEQ multiplex PCR; TCRdb lists only in-frame clones, some missing. The table includes around 180,000 clones, 85% to 90% detected once. The sample comprised peripheral blood. These receptor sequences come from a man aged 65 to 79 with active or convalescent COVID-19. Each CDR3 is given with its conserved first and last residue. Each record gives: D gene, V gene, J gene, clone size, CDR3 protein, CDR3 DNA. The D gene is left open where the match is weak. Some rows mark clone size as missing; the rest say once, few, many or name a class of expanded clone.

.	TRBV5-1	TRBJ2-1	.	CASSLSAAASYNEQFF	TGCGCCAGCAGCTTAAGTGCGGCAGCCTCCTACAATGAGCAGTTCTTC
TRBD2	TRBV10-2	TRBJ2-1	.	CASRELAGAFGQFF	TGCGCCAGCAGAGAACTAGCGGGAGCATTCGGGCAGTTCTTC
.	TRBV6-5	TRBJ1-5	.	CASSYSSSNQPQHF	TGTGCCAGCAGTTACTCATCAAGCAATCAGCCCCAGCATTTT
.	TRBV19	TRBJ2-1	.	CASSSRVREQFF	TGTGCCAGTAGTAGCCGGGTCCGGGAGCAGTTCTTC
.	TRBV7-9	TRBJ1-4	once	CASSPPQPLEEKLFF	TGTGCCAGCAGCCCCCCACAGCCGCTCGAGGAAAAACTGTTTTTT
.	TRBV7-6	TRBJ1-1	.	CASSLGWRPDTEAFF	TGTGCCAGCAGCTTAGGTTGGAGGCCCGACACTGAAGCTTTCTTT
TRBD1	TRBV6-5	TRBJ1-2	.	CASISTGDYGYTF	TGTGCCAGCATTTCGACAGGGGACTATGGCTACACCTTC
.	TRBV5-1	TRBJ1-2	.	CASRRQEAGYGYTF	TGCGCCAGCAGACGACAGGAAGCCGGCTATGGCTACACCTTC
TRBD1	TRBV6-2/TRBV6-3	TRBJ2-2	once	CASSYPGQGAGELFF	TGTGCCAGCAGTTACCCGGGACAGGGGGCGGGGGAGCTGTTTTTT
.	TRBV5-5	TRBJ2-7	.	CASSWWQVSTYEQYF	TGTGCCAGCAGCTGGTGGCAGGTTTCGACCTACGAGCAGTACTTC
.	TRBV4-3	TRBJ2-3	.	CASSQVVSTDTQYF	TGCGCCAGCAGCCAAGTCGTTAGCACAGATACGCAGTATTTT
TRBD1	TRBV6-5	TRBJ1-1	.	CASSYPGQVANTEAFF	TGTGCCAGCAGTTACCCGGGACAGGTTGCGAACACTGAAGCTTTCTTT
TRBD1	TRBV9	TRBJ1-3	.	CASSVWDRALSGNTIYF	TGTGCCAGCAGCGTTTGGGACAGGGCGCTCTCTGGAAACACCATATATTTT
.	TRBV20-1	TRBJ1-2	.	CSAAGAYGYTF	TGCAGTGCTGCAGGGGCCTATGGCTACACCTTC
.	TRBV19	TRBJ1-6	.	CASTEAYNSPLHF	TGTGCCAGTACGGAGGCCTATAATTCACCCCTCCACTTT
TRBD2	TRBV9	TRBJ2-2	.	CASSVGLAGNTGELFF	TGTGCCAGCAGCGTAGGACTAGCGGGAAACACCGGGGAGCTGTTTTTT